This TCR beta chain emerged from a study of cytomegalovirus exposure and HLA in healthy donors. Germline CDR1 MNHEY, CDR2 SVGAGI. This CDR3 is 14 amino acids long. V trimming: 4 bases; J trimming: 5 bases; junction bases outside the gene matches: 7. Although they were nominally healthy when sampled, donors likely had unrecorded immune exposures. This clone was found once. The PCR used 60 Vbeta and 13 Jbeta primers. Data came from immunoSEQ multiplex PCR; TCRdb stores just in-frame clones and leaves some out. The table lists about 180,000 clones, 84% of them singletons. This TCR came from a girl under 18 in good health and CMV-seropositive. This chain links TRBV6-5 with TRBJ1-1; the match to TRBD1 covers 7 bases. The sample comprised PBMCs. DNA of the CDR3: TGTGCCAGCAGTTTCCAGGGGGATGGGACTGAAGCTTTCTTT. Amino acids: CASSFQGDGTEAFF.